Here is one T cell receptor (beta chain) with its context. This record belongs to a study of CD8+ T cells in alopecia areata. About the research overall: Oral tofacitinib (5 to 10 mg twice daily) was administered to treated patients.

Reverse transcribed after extraction, RNA yielded cDNA as the sequencing template. Clones were read by immunoSEQ multiplex PCR, and TCRdb kept only the in-frame ones, dropping some. The sample has around 13,000 clones; about 70% are singletons. Treatment meaning: oral pan-JAK inhibitor, 5-10 mg twice daily. In alopecia areata patients, both lesional scalp punch biopsies and peripheral blood were collected. The sequence derives from a human donor with alopecia areata. The sequenced sample was skin, obtained at week 4, from a patient treated with tofacitinib.

The CDR3 DNA reads TGTGCCAGCAGTGAATTAGGGGGCGGGGAGCAGTTCTTC. Residues: CASSELGGGEQFF. The rearrangement links TRBV2 to TRBJ2-1, with TRBD1 identical over 7 bases. The V gene end was trimmed by 2 bases and the J gene end by 10 bases; junction bases not matched to a gene: 5. The germline V gene encodes CDR1 SNHLY and CDR2 FYNNEI. The CDR3 contains 13 residues.